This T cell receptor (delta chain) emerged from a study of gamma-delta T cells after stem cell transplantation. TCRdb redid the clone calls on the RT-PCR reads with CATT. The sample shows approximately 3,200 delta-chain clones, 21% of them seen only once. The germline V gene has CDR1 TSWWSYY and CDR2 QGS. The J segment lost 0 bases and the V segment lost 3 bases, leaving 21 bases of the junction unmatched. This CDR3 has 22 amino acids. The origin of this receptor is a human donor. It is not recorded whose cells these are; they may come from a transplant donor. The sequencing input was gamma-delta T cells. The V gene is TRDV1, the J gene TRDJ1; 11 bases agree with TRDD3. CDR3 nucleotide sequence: TGTGCTCTTGGGGACTGTCAGTTATCCTGGGGGATACCCCCGCCCTACACCGATAAACTCATCTTT. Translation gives CALGDCQLSWGIPPPYTDKLIF.